This T cell receptor beta chain appears in the sequencing data of a study of blood T cell repertoires in COVID-19. Methods used by the authors: Estimates of nucleated cell counts were drawn from the amplification of reference gene primers. TCRdb's copy holds only in-frame clones and misses some; the assay was immunoSEQ multiplex PCR. V and J calls and clone size are as listed in that table; D and trimming were resolved from the DNA. The profile shows fewer than 450,000 clones, about nine tenths of them singletons. CDR3 length equals 14 residues. The V gene lost 0 bases and the J gene lost 7 bases, with 11 bases spanning the gap. The germline CDR1 and CDR2 sequences are SGHRS and YFSETQ.

Sample: peripheral blood. The TCR was taken from a woman in her seventies with COVID-19, enrolled during active disease. V usage is TRBV5-1 and J usage is TRBJ2-1; D remains ambiguous. CDR3 protein: CASSLGAVINEQFF. The CDR3 region has the DNA TGCGCCAGCAGCTTGGGGGCAGTTATAAATGAGCAGTTCTTC.